This is a list of T cell receptor beta chains from one sample in a study of T cell responses to AZD1222 COVID-19 vaccine. TCRdb keeps only in-frame clones here, not all; method: immunoSEQ multiplex PCR. The sample carries about 160,000 clones, 70% to 90% recorded once. The sequenced sample was peripheral blood, obtained 28 days after the second AZD1222 dose. The receptors originated from an adult who received the AZD1222 COVID-19 vaccine. Each CDR3 is given with its conserved first and last residue. The D gene is left open where the match is weak. Rows give clone size only sometimes, using once, few, many, or a class for an expanded clone.

j_gene,v_gene,abundance,d_gene,CDR3nt,CDR3aa
TRBJ2-1,TRBV7-9,.,TRBD1,TGTGCCAGCAGCTTAGGGACAGGGGATGGGCAGTTCTTC,CASSLGTGDGQFF
TRBJ1-2,TRBV20-1,.,.,TGCAGTGCGACCTTTGGGGGCTACACCTTC,CSATFGGYTF
TRBJ1-5,TRBV10-3,.,TRBD1,TGTGCCATAGCGCCGGGACAGCAACCGGGGCCCCAGCATTTT,CAIAPGQQPGPQHF
TRBJ2-1,TRBV6-5,.,.,TGTGCCAGCAGTTACTCCGGTAGTTCCTACAATGAGCAGTTCTTC,CASSYSGSSYNEQFF
TRBJ1-1,TRBV5-6,.,.,TGTGCCAGCAGCTTGGCCCCTTACTTGAACACTGAAGCTTTCTTT,CASSLAPYLNTEAFF
TRBJ2-5,TRBV2,.,.,TGTGCCAGCAGCCTGCTCCGGACAAAATTTGGGGAGACCCAGTACTTC,CASSLLRTKFGETQYF
TRBJ1-2,TRBV10-1,.,.,TGCGCCAGCAGAGGGAAGACATACACCTTC,CASRGKTYTF
TRBJ1-2,TRBV7-8,.,TRBD1,TGTGCCAGCAGCTTAGTTCCCGGGACAGGTAGCTATGGCTACACCTTC,CASSLVPGTGSYGYTF
TRBJ2-3,TRBV7-8,.,.,TGTGCCAGCAGCTTAGGAAGCACAGATACGCAGTATTTT,CASSLGSTDTQYF
TRBJ2-5,TRBV20-1,.,TRBD2,TGCAGCGCTAGTAGCGGGGGGGTTGTTTGGGAGACCCAGTACTTC,CSASSGGVVWETQYF
TRBJ1-1,TRBV5-1,.,.,TGCGCCAGCACCCCAGGGGAGGCCATGAACACTGAAGCTTTCTTT,CASTPGEAMNTEAFF
TRBJ1-1,TRBV5-1,.,.,TGCGCCAGCCGGAGGGGTACAAACAGTGAAGCTTTCTTT,CASRRGTNSEAFF
TRBJ2-3,TRBV18,.,.,TGTGCCAGCTCAACCGGGGCGGCCGGCGGGGATACGCAGTATTTT,CASSTGAAGGDTQYF
TRBJ2-7,TRBV3-1/TRBV3-2,.,.,TGTGCCAGCAGCCAAGAGTGGAGGCTACCCTACGAGCAGTACTTC,CASSQEWRLPYEQYF
TRBJ1-6,TRBV10-3,once,.,TGTGCCATCAGTGAGGGGCGGGGAACGGGTTCACCCCTCCACTTT,CAISEGRGTGSPLHF
TRBJ2-3,TRBV14,.,TRBD2,TGTGCCAGCAGCCAAGACCCCTTGAAGACTAGCGGGGGCACAGATACGCAGTATTTT,CASSQDPLKTSGGTDTQYF
TRBJ2-2,TRBV21-1,.,.,TGTGCCAGCCGAAGCCTCTTAAAACAGGGGGCGAACACCGGGGAGCTGTTTTTT,CASRSLLKQGANTGELFF
TRBJ1-1,TRBV3-1/TRBV3-2,.,.,TGTGCCAGCAGCCAGGAGAGGGGTCCGAACACTGAAGCTTTCTTT,CASSQERGPNTEAFF
TRBJ2-3,TRBV2,.,TRBD2,TGTGCCAGCAGTCCATACTCCGGGGGGGCGCGGTGGTCAGATACGCAGTATTTT,CASSPYSGGARWSDTQYF
TRBJ1-2,TRBV7-8,.,.,TGTGCCAGCAGCTCCGCGACAGACTATGGCTACACCTTC,CASSSATDYGYTF
TRBJ1-1,TRBV5-4,.,.,TGTGCCAGCAGCTCGCCGGGACGCATGAACACTGAAGCTTTCTTT,CASSSPGRMNTEAFF
TRBJ2-7,TRBV11-3,.,.,TGTGCCAGCAGCTTAGGGAGCTCGGGGGTATCCTACGAGCAGTACTTC,CASSLGSSGVSYEQYF
TRBJ2-2,TRBV4-2,.,TRBD1,TGTGCCAGCAGCCAAGGAGGGACAGGCACCGGGGAGCTGTTTTTT,CASSQGGTGTGELFF
TRBJ1-1,TRBV7-9,.,.,TGTGCCAGCAGCTTTCTACTCAGTGAAGCTTTCTTT,CASSFLLSEAFF
TRBJ1-4,TRBV5-6,.,.,TGTGCCAGTCGAGGACGGGGGACTCTTGCAACTAATGAAAAACTGTTTTTT,CASRGRGTLATNEKLFF
TRBJ2-1,TRBV19,.,.,TGTGCCAGTAGTCTGGAGGGGAAGCTCTACAATGAGCAGTTCTTC,CASSLEGKLYNEQFF
TRBJ2-5,TRBV5-6,few,TRBD2,TGTGCCAGCAGCACCCAAAGCGTCCGGGAGGCCCAGTACTTC,CASSTQSVREAQYF
TRBJ1-6,TRBV5-1,.,.,TGCGCCAGCAGCGCCGAGACTGTGTCGCACTCCTATAATTCACCCCTCCACTTT,CASSAETVSHSYNSPLHF
TRBJ2-1,TRBV27,.,.,TGTGCCATTGTCAGGGGAAATGAGCAGTTCTTC,CAIVRGNEQFF
TRBJ1-6,TRBV25-1,.,.,TGTGCCAGCAGCTCCGCCGGGGGGGGGAATTCACCCCTCCACTTT,CASSSAGGGNSPLHF
TRBJ2-5,TRBV3-1/TRBV3-2,.,.,TGTGCCAGCAGCCAAAGGGGCGAAGAGACCCAGTACTTC,CASSQRGEETQYF
TRBJ1-1,TRBV11-2,.,.,TGTGCCAGCAGCCCCAGAGGGATTGAAGCTTTCTTT,CASSPRGIEAFF
TRBJ2-3,TRBV4-1,.,.,TGCGCCAGCAGCCCCCCGGGCCCAGATACGCAGTATTTT,CASSPPGPDTQYF
TRBJ1-2,TRBV28,.,.,TGTGCCAGCAGTTTCCCGGCCTATGGCTACACCTTC,CASSFPAYGYTF
TRBJ2-2,TRBV7-9,once,.,TGTGCCAGCAGCGGAAGGACGGACACCGGGGAGCTGTTTTTT,CASSGRTDTGELFF
TRBJ1-1,TRBV5-8,.,TRBD1,TGTGCCAGCAGCTTGGAGGGACAGGGATTTTATGAAGCTTTCTTT,CASSLEGQGFYEAFF
TRBJ1-2,TRBV3-1/TRBV3-2,.,TRBD1,TGTGCCAGCAGCCAAGATACAGGACAGGGGGCTGGCTACACCTTC,CASSQDTGQGAGYTF
TRBJ2-3,TRBV12-3/TRBV12-4,few,TRBD2,TGTGCCAGCAGTTCCGGGACTAGTAATGCGCAGTATTTT,CASSSGTSNAQYF
TRBJ2-1,TRBV29-1,.,.,TGCAGCGCTGACGGACAGCGGGGTGCGAATGAGCAGTTCTTC,CSADGQRGANEQFF
TRBJ1-4,TRBV6-6,.,TRBD1,TGTGCCAGCAGGACAGGGGGCGCGGCTAATGAAAAACTGTTTTTT,CASRTGGAANEKLFF
TRBJ1-2,TRBV7-9,.,TRBD1,TGTGCCAGCAGCTTGATGGACAGGGATGTCGGTGGCTACACCTTC,CASSLMDRDVGGYTF
TRBJ2-2,TRBV19,.,.,TGTGCCAGTGGACCGATTGGGGCCGGGGAGCTGTTTTTT,CASGPIGAGELFF
TRBJ2-1,TRBV28,.,TRBD2,TGTGCCAGCCTTAGCGGGGGGGCCCACAATGAGCAGTTCTTC,CASLSGGAHNEQFF
TRBJ1-2,TRBV13,once,.,TGTGCCAGCAGCTTAGGTTTGGCCCCTAGGGGCTACACCTTC,CASSLGLAPRGYTF
TRBJ1-1,TRBV27,few,.,TGTGCCAGCAGTTACAATCCGGGACAGAACACTGAAGCTTTCTTT,CASSYNPGQNTEAFF
TRBJ1-3,TRBV7-9,.,.,TGTGCCAGCGATTCGGGCGCAGGGGCCTCTGGAAACACCATATATTTT,CASDSGAGASGNTIYF